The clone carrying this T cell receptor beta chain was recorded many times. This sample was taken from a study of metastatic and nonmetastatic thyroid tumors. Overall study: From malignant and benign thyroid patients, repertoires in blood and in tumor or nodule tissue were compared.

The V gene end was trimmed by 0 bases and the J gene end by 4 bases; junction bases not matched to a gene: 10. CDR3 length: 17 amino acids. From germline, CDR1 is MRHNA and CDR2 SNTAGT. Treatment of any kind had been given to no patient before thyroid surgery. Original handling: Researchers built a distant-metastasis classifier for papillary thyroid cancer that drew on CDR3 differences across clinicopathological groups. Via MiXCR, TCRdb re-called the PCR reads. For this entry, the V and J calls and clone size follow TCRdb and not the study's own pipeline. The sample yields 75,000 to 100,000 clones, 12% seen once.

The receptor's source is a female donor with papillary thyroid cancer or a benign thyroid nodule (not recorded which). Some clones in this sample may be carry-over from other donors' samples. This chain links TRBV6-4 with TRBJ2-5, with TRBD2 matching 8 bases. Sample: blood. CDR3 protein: CASSDSRYGRAGETQYF. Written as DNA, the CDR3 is TGTGCCAGCAGTGACTCGAGGTACGGGAGGGCCGGAGAGACCCAGTACTTC.